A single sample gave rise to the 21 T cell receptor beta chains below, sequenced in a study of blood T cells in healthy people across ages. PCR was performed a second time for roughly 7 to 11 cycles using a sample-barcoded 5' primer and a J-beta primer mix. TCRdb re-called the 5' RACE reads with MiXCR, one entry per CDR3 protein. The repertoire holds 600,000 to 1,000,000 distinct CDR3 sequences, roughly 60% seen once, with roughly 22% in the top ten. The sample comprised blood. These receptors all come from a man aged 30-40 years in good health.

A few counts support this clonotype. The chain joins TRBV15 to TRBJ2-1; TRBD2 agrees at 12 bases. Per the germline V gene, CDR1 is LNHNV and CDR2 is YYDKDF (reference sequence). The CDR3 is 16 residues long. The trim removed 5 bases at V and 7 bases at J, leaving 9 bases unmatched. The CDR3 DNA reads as TGTGCCACCAGCCCGAGGCTACTAGCGGGAGGTAATGAGCAGTTCTTC. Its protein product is CATSPRLLAGGNEQFF.

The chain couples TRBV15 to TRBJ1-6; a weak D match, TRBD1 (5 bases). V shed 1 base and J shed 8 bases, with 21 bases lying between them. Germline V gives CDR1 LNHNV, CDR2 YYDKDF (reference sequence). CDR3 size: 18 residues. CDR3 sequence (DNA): TGTGCCACCAGCAGAGCCGCCCACCTTCGGGGGGGAGATTCACCCCTCCACTTT. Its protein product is CATSRAAHLRGGDSPLHF.

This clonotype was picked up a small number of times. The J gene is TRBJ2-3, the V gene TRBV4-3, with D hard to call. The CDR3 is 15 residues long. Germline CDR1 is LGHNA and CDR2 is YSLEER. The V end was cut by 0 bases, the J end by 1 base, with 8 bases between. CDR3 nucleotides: TGCGCCAGCAGCCAAGATCCGGTAGGCACAGATACGCAGTATTTT. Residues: CASSQDPVGTDTQYF.

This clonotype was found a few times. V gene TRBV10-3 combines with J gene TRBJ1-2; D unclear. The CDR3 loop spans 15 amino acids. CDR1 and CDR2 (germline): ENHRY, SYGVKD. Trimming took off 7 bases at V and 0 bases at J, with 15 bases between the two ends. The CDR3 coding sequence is TGTGCCATCACCACCGGCGGGGAATCTAACTATGGCTACACCTTC. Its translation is CAITTGGESNYGYTF.

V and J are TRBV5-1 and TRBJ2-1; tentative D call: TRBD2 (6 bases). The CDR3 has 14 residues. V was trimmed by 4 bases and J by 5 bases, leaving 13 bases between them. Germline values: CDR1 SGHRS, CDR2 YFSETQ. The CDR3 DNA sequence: TGCGCCAGCAGCCCTCGGGACTTGAACAATGAGCAGTTCTTC. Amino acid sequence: CASSPRDLNNEQFF.

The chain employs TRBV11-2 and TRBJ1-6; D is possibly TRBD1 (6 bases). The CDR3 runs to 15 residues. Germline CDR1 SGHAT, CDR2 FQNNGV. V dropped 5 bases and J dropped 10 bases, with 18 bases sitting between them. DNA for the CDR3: TGTGCCAGCAGCCGAACACAGGGAGTGGAATCACCCCTCCACTTT. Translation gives CASSRTQGVESPLHF.

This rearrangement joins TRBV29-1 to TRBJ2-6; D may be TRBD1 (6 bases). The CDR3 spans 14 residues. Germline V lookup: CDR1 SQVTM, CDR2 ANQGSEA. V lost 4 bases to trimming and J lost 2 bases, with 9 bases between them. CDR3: CSVVGGPGANVLTF. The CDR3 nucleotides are TGCAGCGTTGTTGGGGGCCCTGGGGCCAACGTCCTGACTTTC.

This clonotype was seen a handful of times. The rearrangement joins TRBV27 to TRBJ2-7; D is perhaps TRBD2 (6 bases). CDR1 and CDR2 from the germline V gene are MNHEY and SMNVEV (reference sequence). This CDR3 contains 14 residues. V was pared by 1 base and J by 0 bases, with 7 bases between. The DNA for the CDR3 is TGTGCCAGCAGTTTATGGGGGGTCTCCTACGAGCAGTACTTC. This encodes CASSLWGVSYEQYF.

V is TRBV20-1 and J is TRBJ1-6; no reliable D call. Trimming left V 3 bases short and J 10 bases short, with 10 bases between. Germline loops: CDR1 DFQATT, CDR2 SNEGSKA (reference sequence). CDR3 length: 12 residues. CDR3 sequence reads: CSASDGRSPLHF. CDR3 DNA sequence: TGCAGTGCTAGTGATGGGAGATCACCCCTCCACTTT.

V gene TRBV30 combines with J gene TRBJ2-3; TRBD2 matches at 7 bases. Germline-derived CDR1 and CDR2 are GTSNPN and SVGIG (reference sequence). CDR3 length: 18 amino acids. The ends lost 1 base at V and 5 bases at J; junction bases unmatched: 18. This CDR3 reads CAWSGGGGRAGVKDTQYF. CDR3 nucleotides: TGTGCCTGGAGTGGCGGTGGTGGTAGGGCGGGAGTCAAAGATACGCAGTATTTT.

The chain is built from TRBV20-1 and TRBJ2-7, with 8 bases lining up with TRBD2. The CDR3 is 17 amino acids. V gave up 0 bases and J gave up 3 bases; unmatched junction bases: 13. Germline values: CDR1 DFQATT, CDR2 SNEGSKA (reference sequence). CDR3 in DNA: TGCAGTGCTAGAGATTCCCGAGGGACTAGTACTGACTACGAGCAGTACTTC. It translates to CSARDSRGTSTDYEQYF.

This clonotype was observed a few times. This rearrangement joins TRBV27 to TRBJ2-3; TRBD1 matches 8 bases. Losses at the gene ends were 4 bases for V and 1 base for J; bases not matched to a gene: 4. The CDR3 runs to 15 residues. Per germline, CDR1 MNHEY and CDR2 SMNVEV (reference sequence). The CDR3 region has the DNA TGTGCCAGCAGTTCCCCGGGACAGGGCACAGATACGCAGTATTTT. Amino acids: CASSSPGQGTDTQYF.

CDR3 amino acids: CASSHRIGTSGGLGAKNIQYF. Written as DNA, the CDR3 is TGCGCCAGCAGCCATAGGATCGGGACTAGCGGGGGGCTAGGGGCCAAAAACATTCAGTACTTC. The rearrangement uses TRBV4-1 and TRBJ2-4; 15 positions agree with TRBD2. V shed 3 bases and J 1 base; nucleotides not matched to a gene: 13. Germline assignment: CDR1 MGHRA and CDR2 YSYEKL. This CDR3 spans 21 amino acids.

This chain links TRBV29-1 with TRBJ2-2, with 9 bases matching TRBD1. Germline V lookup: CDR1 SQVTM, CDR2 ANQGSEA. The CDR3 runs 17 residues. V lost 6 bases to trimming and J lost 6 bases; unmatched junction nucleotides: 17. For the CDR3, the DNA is TGCAGCGTATTGATCGCGAGACAGGGGGTAGGCGCCGGGGAGCTGTTTTTT. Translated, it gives CSVLIARQGVGAGELFF.

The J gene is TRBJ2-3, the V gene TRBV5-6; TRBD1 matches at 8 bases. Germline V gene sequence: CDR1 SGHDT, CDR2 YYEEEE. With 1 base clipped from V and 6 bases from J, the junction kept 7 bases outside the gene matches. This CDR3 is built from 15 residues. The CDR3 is CASSLRPDRDDTQYF. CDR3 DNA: TGTGCCAGCAGCTTGAGACCGGACAGGGATGATACGCAGTATTTT.

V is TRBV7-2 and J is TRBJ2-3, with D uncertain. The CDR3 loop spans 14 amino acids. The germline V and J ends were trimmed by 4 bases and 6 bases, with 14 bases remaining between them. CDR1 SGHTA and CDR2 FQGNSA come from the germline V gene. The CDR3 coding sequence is TGTGCCAGCAGCTACGCGGCGGCAGTGGATACGCAGTATTTT. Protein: CASSYAAAVDTQYF.

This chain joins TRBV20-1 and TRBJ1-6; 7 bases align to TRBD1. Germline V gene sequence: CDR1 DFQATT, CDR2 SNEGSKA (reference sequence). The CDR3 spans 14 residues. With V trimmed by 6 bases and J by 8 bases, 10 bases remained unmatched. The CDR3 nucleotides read TGCAGTGCAGAAAAAGGGACAGACCATTCACCCCTCCACTTT. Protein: CSAEKGTDHSPLHF.

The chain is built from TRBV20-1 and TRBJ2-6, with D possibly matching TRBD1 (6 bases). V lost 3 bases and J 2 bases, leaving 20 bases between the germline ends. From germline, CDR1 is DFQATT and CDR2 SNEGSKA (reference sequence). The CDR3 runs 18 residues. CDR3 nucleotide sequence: TGCAGTGCTAGCCCAATCGGTCAGGGGCGAACTGGGGCCAACGTCCTGACTTTC. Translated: CSASPIGQGRTGANVLTF.

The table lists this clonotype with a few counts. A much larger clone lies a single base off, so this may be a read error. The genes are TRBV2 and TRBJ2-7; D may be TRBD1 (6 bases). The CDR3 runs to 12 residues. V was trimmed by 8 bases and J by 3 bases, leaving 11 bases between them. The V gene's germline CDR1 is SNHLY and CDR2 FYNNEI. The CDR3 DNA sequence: TGTGCCAGCGGCGGACAGTACTACGAGCAGTACTTC. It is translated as CASGGQYYEQYF. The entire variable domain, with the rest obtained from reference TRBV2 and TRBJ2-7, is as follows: EPEVTQTPSHQVTQMGQEVILRCVPISNHLYFYWYRQILGQKVEFLVSFYNNEISEKSEIFDDQFSVERPDGSNFTLKIRSTKLEDSAMYFCASGGQYYEQYFGPGTRLTVT.

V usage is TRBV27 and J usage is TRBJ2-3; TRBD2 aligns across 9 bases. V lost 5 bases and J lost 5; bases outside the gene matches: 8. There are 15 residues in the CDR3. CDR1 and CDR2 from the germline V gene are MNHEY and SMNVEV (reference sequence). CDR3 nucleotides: TGTGCCAGCAGTCAAAGCGGGGGGACGGGAGATACGCAGTATTTT. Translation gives CASSQSGGTGDTQYF.

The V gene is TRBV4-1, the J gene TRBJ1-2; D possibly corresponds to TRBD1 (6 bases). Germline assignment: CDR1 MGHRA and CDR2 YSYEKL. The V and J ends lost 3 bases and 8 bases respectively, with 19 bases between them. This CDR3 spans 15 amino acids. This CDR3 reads CASSQGAVGLLGYTF. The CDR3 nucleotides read TGCGCCAGCAGCCAGGGGGCCGTGGGACTATTAGGCTACACCTTC.